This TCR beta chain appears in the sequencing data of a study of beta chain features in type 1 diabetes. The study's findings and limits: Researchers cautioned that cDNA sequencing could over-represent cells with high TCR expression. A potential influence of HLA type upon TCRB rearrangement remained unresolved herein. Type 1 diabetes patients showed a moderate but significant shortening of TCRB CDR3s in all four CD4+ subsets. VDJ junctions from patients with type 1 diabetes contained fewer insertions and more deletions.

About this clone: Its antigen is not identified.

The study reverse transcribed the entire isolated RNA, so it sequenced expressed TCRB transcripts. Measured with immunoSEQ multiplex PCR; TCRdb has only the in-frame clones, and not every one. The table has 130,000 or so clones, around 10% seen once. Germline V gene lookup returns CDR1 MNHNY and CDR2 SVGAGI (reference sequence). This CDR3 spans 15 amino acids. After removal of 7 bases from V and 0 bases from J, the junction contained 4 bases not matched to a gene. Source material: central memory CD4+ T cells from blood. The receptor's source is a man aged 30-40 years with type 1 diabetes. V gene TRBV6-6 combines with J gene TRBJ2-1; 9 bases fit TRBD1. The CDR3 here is CASTRTGASYNEQFF. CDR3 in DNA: TGTGCCAGCACTAGGACAGGGGCCTCCTACAATGAGCAGTTCTTC.